The rows below give T cell receptor beta chains drawn from one sample of a study of blood T cells in healthy people across ages. One entry per CDR3 protein results from TCRdb running MiXCR on the 5' RACE reads. The sample consists of 1.5 million to 2 million distinct CDR3 sequences, around 40% of them appearing once. The sequenced sample consisted of blood. Source of these receptors: a human donor in good health. Both conserved end residues are part of each CDR3. A D gene is named only where the DNA matches it firmly. Rows may omit the clone size; those that give it use once, few, many or a size class.

j_call | v_call | clone_size | d_call | cdr3_nt | cdr3_aa
TRBJ1-6 | TRBV20-1 | - | TRBD1 | TGCAGGGCCGGAAGGACAGGGGCCTATAATTCACCCCTCCACTTT | CRAGRTGAYNSPLHF
TRBJ2-7 | TRBV5-1 | - | TRBD1 | TGCGCCAGCAGCTCCGGCCGGACAGGGGGTTTGAGGAGCGACGAGCAGTACTTC | CASSSGRTGGLRSDEQYF
TRBJ1-2 | TRBV6-6 | few | - | TGTGCCAGCAGTTACGGGCAGGAACTTAACTATGGCTACACCTTC | CASSYGQELNYGYTF
TRBJ2-7 | TRBV10-3 | - | TRBD1 | TGTGCCATCAGCCCGGGACAGGCTAGCTACGAGCAGTACTTC | CAISPGQASYEQYF
TRBJ1-1 | TRBV20-1 | - | - | TGCAGTGCCCGAGTAGCTGAAACTGAAGCTTTCTTT | CSARVAETEAFF
TRBJ1-2 | TRBV19 | - | - | TGTGCCACCTGGAAGGGAATCGACTATGGCTACACCTTC | CATWKGIDYGYTF
TRBJ2-7 | TRBV20-1 | - | - | TGCAGTGCTAGAGATCGAGGATTCTCCGAGCAGTACTTC | CSARDRGFSEQYF
TRBJ2-1 | TRBV12-3/TRBV12-4 | few | - | TGTGCCAGCGGGGCGGGGAACTACAATGAGCAGTTCTTC | CASGAGNYNEQFF
TRBJ1-2 | TRBV6-5 | few | - | TGTGCCAGCACTAATGGAGGATTAAACTATGGCTACACCTTC | CASTNGGLNYGYTF
TRBJ1-6 | TRBV9 | few | - | TGTGCCAGCAGCGTAGACGGGGGGGGGCGGGCGACCCTCCACTTT | CASSVDGGGRATLHF
TRBJ1-2 | TRBV19 | few | - | TGTGCCAGCCGTCTAGCCAGTAACTATGGCTACACCTTC | CASRLASNYGYTF
TRBJ1-4 | TRBV4-1 | few | - | TGCGCCAGCAGCCAAGCCTTTCCTCTCGGGGGTAATGAAAAACTGTTTTTT | CASSQAFPLGGNEKLFF
TRBJ1-1 | TRBV12-3/TRBV12-4 | few | TRBD1 | TGTGCCAGCAGTTCATACAGGGGGCCGGGCACTGAAGCTTTCTTT | CASSSYRGPGTEAFF
TRBJ2-5 | TRBV6-5 | - | TRBD2 | TGTGCCAGCAGACAACAGCGGGGGGGACAAGAGACCCAGTACTTC | CASRQQRGGQETQYF
TRBJ2-1 | TRBV20-1 | - | - | TGCAGTGCTAGAGATATGGCCGGATCCTACAATGAGCAGTTCTTC | CSARDMAGSYNEQFF
TRBJ2-5 | TRBV5-1 | few | TRBD1 | TGCGCCAGCAGCTTGGCCATAGACAGGGGTTTTGAGACCCAGTACTTC | CASSLAIDRGFETQYF